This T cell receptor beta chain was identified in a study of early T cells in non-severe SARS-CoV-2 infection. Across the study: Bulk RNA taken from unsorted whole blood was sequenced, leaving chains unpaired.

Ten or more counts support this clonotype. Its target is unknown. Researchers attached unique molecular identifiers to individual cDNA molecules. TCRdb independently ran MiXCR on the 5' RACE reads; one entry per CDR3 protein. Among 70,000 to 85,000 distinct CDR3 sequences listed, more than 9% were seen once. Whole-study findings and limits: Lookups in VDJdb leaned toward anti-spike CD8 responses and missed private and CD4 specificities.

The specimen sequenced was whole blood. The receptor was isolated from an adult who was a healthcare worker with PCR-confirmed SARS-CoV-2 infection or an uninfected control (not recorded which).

In DNA, the CDR3 is TGTGCCAGCAGTCGAGGGAAAGGGGCCAATCAGCCCCAGCATTTT. Translated: CASSRGKGANQPQHF. The J gene is TRBJ1-5, the V gene TRBV25-1, with a weak D call TRBD1 (5 bases). Germline CDR1 reads MGHDK; CDR2 reads SYGVNS. V lost 5 bases, J lost 3 bases, and 14 bases lay in between. The CDR3 loop spans 15 amino acids.